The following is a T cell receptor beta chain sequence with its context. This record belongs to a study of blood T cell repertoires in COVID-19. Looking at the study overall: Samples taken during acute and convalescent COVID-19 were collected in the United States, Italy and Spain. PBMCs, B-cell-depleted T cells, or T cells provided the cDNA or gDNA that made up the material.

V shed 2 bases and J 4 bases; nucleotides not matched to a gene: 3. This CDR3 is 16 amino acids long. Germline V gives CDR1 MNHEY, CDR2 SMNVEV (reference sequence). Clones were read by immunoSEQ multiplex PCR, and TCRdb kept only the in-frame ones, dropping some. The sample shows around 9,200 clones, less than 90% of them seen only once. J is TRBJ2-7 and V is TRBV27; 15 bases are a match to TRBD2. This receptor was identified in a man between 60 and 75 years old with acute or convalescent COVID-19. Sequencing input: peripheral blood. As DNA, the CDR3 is TGTGCCAGCAGTTTAGAAGGGACTAGCGGGGGGTACGAGCAGTACTTC. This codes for CASSLEGTSGGYEQYF.